This TCR beta chain was identified in a study of OX40 agonist ivuxolimab in advanced cancers. This clone appeared once. Sequenced by immunoSEQ multiplex PCR; TCRdb stores in-frame clones only, minus some. The table has 45,000 to 75,000 clones, roughly three quarters seen once. CDR3 length: 15 amino acids. The V end lost 4 bases, the J end lost 5 bases, and 18 bases lay between the germline ends. CDR1 is SGHTS and CDR2 is YDEGEE in the germline V gene. This TCR was recovered from an adult with an advanced solid tumor such as melanoma, head and neck, liver or kidney cancer. The material sequenced was CD4+ or CD8+ T cells sorted from blood, taken in a trial of the OX40 agonist ivuxolimab. The rearrangement links TRBV5-8 to TRBJ2-5; D perhaps matches TRBD1 (6 bases). The CDR3 DNA reads TGTGCCAGCAGCAGAACAGGGTGGGTGGGGGAGACCCAGTACTTC. Protein: CASSRTGWVGETQYF.